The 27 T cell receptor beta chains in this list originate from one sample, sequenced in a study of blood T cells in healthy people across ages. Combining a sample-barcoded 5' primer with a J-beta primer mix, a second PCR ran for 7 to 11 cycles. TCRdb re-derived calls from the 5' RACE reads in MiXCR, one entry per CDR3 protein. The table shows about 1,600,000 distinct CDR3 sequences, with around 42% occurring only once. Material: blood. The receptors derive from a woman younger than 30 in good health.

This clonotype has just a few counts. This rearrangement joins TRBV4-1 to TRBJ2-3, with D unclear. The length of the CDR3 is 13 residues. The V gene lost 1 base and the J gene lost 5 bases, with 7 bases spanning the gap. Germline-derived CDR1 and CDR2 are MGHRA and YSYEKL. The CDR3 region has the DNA TGCGCCAGCAGCCAAGTATGGGGAGATACGCAGTATTTT. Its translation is CASSQVWGDTQYF.

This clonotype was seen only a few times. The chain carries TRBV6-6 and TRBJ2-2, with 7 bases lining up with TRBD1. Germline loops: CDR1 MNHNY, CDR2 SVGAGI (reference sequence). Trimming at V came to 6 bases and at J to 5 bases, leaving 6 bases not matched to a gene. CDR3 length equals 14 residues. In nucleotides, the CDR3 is TGTGCCAGCAGCCCCGAGGGGGCGACCGGGGAGCTGTTTTTT. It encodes CASSPEGATGELFF.

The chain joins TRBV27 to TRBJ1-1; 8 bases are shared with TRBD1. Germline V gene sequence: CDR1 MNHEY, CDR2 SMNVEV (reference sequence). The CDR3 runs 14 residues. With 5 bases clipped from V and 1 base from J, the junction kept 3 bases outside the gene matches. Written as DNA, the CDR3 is TGTGCCAGCAGTCGGGGACAGGAGAACACTGAAGCTTTCTTT. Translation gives CASSRGQENTEAFF.

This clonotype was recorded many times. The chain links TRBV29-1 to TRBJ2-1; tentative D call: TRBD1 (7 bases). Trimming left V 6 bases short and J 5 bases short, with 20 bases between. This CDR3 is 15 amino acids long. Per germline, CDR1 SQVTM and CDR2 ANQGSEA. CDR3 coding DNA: TGCAGCGTGCGGGACAGTCTGTTCACCCACAATGAGCAGTTCTTC. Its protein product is CSVRDSLFTHNEQFF.

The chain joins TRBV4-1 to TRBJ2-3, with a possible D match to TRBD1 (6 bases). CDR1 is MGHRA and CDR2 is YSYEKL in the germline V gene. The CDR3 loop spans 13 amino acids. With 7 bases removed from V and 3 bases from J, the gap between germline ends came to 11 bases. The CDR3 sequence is CASTYRATDTQYF. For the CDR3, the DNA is TGCGCCAGCACTTACAGGGCAACAGATACGCAGTATTTT.

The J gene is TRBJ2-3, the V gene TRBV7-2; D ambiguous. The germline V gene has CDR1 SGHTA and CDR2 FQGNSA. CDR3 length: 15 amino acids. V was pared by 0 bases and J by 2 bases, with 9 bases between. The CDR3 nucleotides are TGTGCCAGCAGCTTAGCGTTAGGCCTCACAGATACGCAGTATTTT. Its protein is CASSLALGLTDTQYF.

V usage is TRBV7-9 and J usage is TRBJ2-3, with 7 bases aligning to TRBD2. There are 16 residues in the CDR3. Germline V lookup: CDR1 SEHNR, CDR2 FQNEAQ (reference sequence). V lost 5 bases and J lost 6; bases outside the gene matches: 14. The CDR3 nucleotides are TGTGCCAGCAGCACAAACTCGGGACTACAAGGTGATACGCAGTATTTT. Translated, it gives CASSTNSGLQGDTQYF.

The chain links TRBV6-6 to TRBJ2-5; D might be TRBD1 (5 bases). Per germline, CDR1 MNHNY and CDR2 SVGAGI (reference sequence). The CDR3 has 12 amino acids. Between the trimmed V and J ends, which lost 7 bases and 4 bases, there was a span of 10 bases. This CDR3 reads CASKGNVETQYF. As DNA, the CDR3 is TGTGCCAGCAAGGGGAACGTAGAGACCCAGTACTTC.

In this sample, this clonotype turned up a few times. CDR3: CAWSEGVGPQETQYF. The DNA of the CDR3 is TGTGCCTGGAGTGAGGGGGTGGGTCCCCAAGAGACCCAGTACTTC. The chain links TRBV30 to TRBJ2-5; D might be TRBD1 (6 bases). The CDR3 extends over 15 amino acids. Per the germline V gene, CDR1 is GTSNPN and CDR2 is SVGIG (reference sequence). V was trimmed by 1 base and J by 1 base, leaving 13 bases between them.

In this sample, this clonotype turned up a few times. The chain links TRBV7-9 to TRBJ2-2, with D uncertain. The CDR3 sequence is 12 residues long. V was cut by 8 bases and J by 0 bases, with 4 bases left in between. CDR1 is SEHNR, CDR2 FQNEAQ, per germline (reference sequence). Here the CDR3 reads CASVPNTGELFF. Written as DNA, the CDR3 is TGTGCCAGCGTGCCGAACACCGGGGAGCTGTTTTTT.

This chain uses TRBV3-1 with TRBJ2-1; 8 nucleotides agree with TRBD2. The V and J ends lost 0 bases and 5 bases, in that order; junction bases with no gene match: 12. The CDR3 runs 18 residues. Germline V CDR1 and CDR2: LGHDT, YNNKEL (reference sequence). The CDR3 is CASSQDPSGYRADNEQFF. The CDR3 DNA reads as TGTGCCAGCAGCCAAGATCCTAGCGGGTACCGGGCTGACAATGAGCAGTTCTTC.

Here the CDR3 DNA reads TGCAGTGCTAGAGATGATCGACCCGGCCAGTACGAGCAGTACTTC. As protein: CSARDDRPGQYEQYF. The rearrangement uses TRBV20-1 and TRBJ2-7, with D uncertain. This CDR3 region has 15 residues. The germline V gene encodes CDR1 DFQATT and CDR2 SNEGSKA (reference sequence). Between the trimmed V and J ends, which lost 0 bases and 4 bases, there was a span of 16 bases.

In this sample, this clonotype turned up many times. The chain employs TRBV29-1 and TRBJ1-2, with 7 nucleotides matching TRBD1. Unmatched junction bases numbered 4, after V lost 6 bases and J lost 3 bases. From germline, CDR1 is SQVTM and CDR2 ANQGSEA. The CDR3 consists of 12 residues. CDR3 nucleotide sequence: TGCAGCGTCGACAGGGAGGACTATGGCTACACCTTC. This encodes CSVDREDYGYTF.

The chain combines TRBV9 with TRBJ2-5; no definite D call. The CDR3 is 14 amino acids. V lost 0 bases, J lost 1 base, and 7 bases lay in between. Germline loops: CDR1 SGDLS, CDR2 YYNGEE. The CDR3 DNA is TGTGCCAGCAGCGTAGAATGGGCCCAAGAGACCCAGTACTTC. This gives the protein CASSVEWAQETQYF.

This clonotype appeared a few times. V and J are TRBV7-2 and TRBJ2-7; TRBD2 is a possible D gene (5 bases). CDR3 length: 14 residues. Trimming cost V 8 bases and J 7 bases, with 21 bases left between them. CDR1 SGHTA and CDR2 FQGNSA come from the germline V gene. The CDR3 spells CASSLDRAYDEQYF. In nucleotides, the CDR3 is TGTGCCAGCTCACTAGATAGGGCCTACGATGAGCAGTACTTC.

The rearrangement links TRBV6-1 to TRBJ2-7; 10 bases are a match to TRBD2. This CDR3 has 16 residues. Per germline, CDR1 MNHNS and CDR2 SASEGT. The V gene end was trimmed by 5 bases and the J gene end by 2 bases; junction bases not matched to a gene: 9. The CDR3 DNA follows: TGTGCCAGCAGTCATCCCTCTAGCGGGAGTACCTACGAGCAGTACTTC. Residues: CASSHPSSGSTYEQYF.

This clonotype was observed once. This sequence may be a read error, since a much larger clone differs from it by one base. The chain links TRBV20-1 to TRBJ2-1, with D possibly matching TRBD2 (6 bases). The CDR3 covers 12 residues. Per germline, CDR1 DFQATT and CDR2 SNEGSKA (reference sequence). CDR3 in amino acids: CSARGGGNGQFF. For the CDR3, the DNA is TGCAGTGCGCGTGGGGGAGGCAATGGGCAGTTCTTC.

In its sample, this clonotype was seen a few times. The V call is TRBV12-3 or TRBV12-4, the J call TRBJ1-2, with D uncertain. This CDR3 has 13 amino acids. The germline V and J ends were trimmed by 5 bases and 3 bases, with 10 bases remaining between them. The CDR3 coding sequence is TGTGCCAGCAGTGATGTAACTGACTATGGCTACACCTTC. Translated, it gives CASSDVTDYGYTF.

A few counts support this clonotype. The CDR3 DNA sequence: TGTGCCAGCAGTTTACTGACCCGCTATGGCTACACCTTC. The encoded protein is CASSLLTRYGYTF. The rearrangement uses TRBV12-3 or TRBV12-4 and TRBJ1-2; D not certain. Trimming stripped 2 bases from V and 4 bases from J, with 8 bases between. The CDR3 length is 13 residues.

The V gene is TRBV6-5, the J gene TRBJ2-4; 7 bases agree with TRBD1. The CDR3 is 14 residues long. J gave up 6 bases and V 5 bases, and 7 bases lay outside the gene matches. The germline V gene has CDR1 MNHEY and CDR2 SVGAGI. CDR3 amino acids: CASSPDRAVNIQYF. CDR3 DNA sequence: TGTGCCAGCAGTCCAGACAGGGCGGTAAACATTCAGTACTTC.

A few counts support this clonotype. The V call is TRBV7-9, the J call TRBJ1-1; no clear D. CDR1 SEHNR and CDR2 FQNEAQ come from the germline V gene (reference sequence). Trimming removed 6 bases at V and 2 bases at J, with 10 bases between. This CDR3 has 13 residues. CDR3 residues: CASSNWGNTEAFF. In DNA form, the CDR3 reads TGTGCCAGCAGTAACTGGGGTAACACTGAAGCTTTCTTT.

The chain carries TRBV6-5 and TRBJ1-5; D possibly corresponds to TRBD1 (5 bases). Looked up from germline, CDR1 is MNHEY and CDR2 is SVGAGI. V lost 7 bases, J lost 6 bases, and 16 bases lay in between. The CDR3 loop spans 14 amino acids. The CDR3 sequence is CASNRGDGGQPQHF. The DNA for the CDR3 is TGTGCCAGCAATAGAGGGGACGGAGGTCAGCCCCAGCATTTT.

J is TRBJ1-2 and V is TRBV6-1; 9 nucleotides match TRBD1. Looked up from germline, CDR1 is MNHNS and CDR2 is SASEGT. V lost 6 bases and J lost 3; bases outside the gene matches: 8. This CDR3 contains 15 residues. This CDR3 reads CASRRTGAPDYGYTF. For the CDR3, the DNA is TGTGCCAGCAGACGGACAGGGGCCCCTGACTATGGCTACACCTTC.

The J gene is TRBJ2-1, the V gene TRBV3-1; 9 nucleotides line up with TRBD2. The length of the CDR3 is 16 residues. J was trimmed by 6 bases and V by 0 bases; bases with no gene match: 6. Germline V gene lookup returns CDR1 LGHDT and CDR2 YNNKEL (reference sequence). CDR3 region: CASSQEFGGRGNEQFF. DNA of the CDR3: TGTGCCAGCAGCCAAGAGTTCGGCGGGAGGGGCAATGAGCAGTTCTTC.

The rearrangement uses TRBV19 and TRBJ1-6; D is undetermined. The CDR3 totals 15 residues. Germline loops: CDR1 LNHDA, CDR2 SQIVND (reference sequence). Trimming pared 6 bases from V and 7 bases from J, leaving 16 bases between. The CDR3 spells CASSEEEGINSPLHF. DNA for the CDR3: TGTGCCAGTAGCGAGGAGGAAGGTATCAATTCACCCCTCCACTTT. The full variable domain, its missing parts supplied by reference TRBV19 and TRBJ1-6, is DGGITQSPKYLFRKEGQNVTLSCEQNLNHDAMYWYRQDPGQGLRLIYYSQIVNDFQKGDIAEGYSVSREKKESFPLTVTSAQKNPTAFYLCASSEEEGINSPLHFGNGTRLTVT.

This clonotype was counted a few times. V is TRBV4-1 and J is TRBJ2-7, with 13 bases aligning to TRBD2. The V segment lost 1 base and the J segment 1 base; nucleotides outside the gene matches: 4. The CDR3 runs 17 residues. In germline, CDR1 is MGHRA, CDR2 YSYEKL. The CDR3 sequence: CASSQAGLAGDSYEQYF. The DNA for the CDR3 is TGCGCCAGCAGCCAAGCTGGACTAGCGGGAGATTCCTACGAGCAGTACTTC.

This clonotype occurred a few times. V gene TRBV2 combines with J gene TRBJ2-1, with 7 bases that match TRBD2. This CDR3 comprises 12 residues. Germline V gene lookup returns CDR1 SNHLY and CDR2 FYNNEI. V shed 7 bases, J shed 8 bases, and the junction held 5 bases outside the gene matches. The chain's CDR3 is CASKKLAYEQFF. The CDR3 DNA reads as TGTGCCAGCAAAAAACTAGCGTATGAGCAGTTCTTC.